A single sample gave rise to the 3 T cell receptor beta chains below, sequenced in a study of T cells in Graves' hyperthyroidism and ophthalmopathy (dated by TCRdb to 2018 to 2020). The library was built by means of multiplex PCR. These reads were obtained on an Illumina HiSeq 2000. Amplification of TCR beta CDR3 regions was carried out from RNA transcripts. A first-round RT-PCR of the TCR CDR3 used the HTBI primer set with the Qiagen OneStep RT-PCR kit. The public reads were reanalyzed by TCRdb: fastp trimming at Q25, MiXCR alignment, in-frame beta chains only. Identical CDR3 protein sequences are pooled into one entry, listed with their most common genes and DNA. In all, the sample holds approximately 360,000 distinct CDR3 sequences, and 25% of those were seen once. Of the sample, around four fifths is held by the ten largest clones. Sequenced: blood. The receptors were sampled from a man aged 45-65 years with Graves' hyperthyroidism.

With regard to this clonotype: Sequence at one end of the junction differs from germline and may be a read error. The CDR3 region has the DNA TGCGCCAGCTCTACAACGGCGGGTTACAATGAGCAGTTCTTC. Residues: CASSTTAGYNEQFF. This chain joins TRBV3-1 and TRBJ2-1; a weak D match, TRBD2 (5 bases). The CDR3 loop spans 14 amino acids. Germline V gene lookup returns CDR1 LGHDT and CDR2 YNNKEL (reference sequence).

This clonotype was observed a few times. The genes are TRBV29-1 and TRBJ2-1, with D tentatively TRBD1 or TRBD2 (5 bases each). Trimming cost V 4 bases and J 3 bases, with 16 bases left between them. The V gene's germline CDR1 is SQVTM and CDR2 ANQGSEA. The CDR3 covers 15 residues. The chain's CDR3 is CSVVSPGTYYNEQFF. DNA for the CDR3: TGCAGCGTTGTGAGCCCCGGGACCTACTACAATGAGCAGTTCTTC.

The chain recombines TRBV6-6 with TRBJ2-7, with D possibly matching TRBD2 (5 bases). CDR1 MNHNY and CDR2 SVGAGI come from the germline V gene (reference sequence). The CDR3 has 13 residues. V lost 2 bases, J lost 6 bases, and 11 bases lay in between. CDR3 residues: CASSYENLAEQYF. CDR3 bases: TGTGCCAGCAGTTACGAGAACCTAGCCGAGCAGTACTTC.